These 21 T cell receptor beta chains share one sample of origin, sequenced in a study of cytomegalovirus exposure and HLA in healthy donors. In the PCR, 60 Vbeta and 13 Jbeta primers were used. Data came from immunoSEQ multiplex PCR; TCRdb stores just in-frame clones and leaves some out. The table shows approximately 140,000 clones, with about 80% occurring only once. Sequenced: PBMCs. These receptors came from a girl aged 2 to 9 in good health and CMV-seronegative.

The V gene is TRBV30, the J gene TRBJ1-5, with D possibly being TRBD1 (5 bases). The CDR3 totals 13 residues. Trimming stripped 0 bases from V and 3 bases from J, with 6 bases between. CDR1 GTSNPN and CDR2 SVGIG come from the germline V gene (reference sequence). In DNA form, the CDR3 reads TGTGCCTGGAGTGTGGACACCAATCAGCCCCAGCATTTT. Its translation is CAWSVDTNQPQHF.

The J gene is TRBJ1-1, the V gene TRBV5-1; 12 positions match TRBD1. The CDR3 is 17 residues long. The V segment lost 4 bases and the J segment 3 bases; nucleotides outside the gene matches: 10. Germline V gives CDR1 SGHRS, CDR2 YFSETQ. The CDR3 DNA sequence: TGCGCCAGCAGCATGGGACAGGGGGCTCTCGGAGACACTGAAGCTTTCTTT. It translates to CASSMGQGALGDTEAFF.

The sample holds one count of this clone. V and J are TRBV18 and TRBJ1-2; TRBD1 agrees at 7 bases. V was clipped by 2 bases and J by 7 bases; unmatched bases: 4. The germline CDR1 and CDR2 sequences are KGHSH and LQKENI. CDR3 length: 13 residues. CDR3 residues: CASSPGDRAGYTF. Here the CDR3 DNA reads TGTGCCAGCTCACCAGGAGACAGGGCTGGCTACACCTTC. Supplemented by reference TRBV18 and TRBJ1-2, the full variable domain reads NAGVMQNPRHLVRRRGQEARLRCSPMKGHSHVYWYRQLPEEGLKFMVYLQKENIIDESGMPKERFSAEFPKEGPSILRIQQVVRGDSAAYFCASSPGDRAGYTFGSGTRLTVV.

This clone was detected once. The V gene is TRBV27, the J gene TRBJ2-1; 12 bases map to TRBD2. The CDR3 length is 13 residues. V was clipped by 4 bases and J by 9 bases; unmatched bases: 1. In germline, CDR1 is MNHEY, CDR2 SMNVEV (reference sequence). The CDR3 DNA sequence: TGTGCCAGCAGTTCGGGACTAGCGGGTGAGCAGTTCTTC. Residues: CASSSGLAGEQFF.

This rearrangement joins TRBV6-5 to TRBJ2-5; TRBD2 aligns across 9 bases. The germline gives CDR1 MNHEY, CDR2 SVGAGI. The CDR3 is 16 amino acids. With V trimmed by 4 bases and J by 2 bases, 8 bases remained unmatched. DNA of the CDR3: TGTGCCAGCAGTTCAAGAGACCTAGCGGGGCAAGAGACCCAGTACTTC. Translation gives CASSSRDLAGQETQYF.

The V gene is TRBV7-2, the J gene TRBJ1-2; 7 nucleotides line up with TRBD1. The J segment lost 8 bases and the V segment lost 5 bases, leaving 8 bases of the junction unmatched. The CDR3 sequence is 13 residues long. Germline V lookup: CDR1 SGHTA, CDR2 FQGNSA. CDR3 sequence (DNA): TGTGCCAGCAGCACCTATCTGACAGGGGGCTACACCTTC. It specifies CASSTYLTGGYTF.

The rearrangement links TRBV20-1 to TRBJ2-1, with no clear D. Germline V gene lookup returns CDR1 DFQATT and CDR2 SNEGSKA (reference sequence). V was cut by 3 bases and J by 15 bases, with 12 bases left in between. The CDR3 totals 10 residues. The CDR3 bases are TGCAGTGCTAGTTTGGCCACCCGGTTCTTC. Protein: CSASLATRFF.

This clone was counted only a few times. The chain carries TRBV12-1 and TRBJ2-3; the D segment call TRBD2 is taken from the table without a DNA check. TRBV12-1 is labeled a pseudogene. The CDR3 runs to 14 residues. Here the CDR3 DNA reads TGTGCCAGCAGCTTTACAGCGGGCACAGATACGCAGTATTTT. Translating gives CASSFTAGTDTQYF.

The chain's CDR3 is CAWSVLGLAGAYEQYF. The DNA of the CDR3 is TGTGCCTGGAGTGTACTGGGGCTAGCGGGAGCGTACGAGCAGTACTTC. J is TRBJ2-7 and V is TRBV30; 10 bases agree with TRBD2. There are 16 residues in the CDR3. V lost 0 bases and J lost 4; bases outside the gene matches: 9. The V gene's germline CDR1 is GTSNPN and CDR2 SVGIG (reference sequence).

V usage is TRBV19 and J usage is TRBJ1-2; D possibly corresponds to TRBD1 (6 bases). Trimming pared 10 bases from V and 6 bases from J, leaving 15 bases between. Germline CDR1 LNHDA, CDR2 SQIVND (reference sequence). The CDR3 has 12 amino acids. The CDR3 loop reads CATLGHSNGYTF. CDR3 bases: TGTGCCACCCTGGGACACAGTAATGGCTACACCTTC.

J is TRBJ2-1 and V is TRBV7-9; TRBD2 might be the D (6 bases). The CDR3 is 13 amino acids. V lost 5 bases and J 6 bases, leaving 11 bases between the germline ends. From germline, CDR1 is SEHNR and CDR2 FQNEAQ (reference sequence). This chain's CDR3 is CASSPAGGNEQFF. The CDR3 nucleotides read TGTGCCAGCAGCCCAGCGGGTGGCAATGAGCAGTTCTTC.

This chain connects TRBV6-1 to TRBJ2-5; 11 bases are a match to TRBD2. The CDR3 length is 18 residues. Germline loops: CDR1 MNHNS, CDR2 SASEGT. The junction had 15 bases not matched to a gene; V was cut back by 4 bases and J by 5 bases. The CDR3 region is CASSAGTSGQVRGETQYF. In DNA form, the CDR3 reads TGTGCCAGCAGTGCCGGGACTAGCGGCCAGGTCCGGGGGGAGACCCAGTACTTC.

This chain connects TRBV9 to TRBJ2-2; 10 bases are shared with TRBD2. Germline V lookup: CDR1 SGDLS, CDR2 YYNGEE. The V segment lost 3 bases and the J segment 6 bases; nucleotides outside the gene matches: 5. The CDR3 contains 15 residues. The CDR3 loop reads CASSATSGTAGELFF. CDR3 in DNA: TGTGCCAGCAGCGCCACTAGCGGGACGGCCGGGGAGCTGTTTTTT.

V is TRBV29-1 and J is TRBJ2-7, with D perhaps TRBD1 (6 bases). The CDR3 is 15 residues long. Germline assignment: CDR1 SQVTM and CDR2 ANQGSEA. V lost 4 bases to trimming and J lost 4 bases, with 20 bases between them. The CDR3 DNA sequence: TGCAGCGTTGGGGGGAAATCCGGGACACCGTACGAGCAGTACTTC. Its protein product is CSVGGKSGTPYEQYF.

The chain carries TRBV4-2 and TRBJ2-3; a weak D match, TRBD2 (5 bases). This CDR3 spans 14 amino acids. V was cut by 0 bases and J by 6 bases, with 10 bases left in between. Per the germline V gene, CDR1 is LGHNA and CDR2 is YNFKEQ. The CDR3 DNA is TGTGCCAGCAGCCAAGACACTAGGTGGGATACGCAGTATTTT. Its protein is CASSQDTRWDTQYF.

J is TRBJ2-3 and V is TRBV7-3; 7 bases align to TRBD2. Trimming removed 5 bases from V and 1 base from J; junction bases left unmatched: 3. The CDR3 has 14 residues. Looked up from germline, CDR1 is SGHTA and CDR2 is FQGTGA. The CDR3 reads CASSPRGGTDTQYF. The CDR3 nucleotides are TGTGCCAGCAGCCCCCGGGGGGGCACAGATACGCAGTATTTT.

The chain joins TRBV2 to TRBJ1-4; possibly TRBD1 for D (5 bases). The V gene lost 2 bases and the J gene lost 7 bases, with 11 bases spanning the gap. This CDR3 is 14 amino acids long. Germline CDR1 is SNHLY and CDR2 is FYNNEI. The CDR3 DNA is TGTGCCAGCAGTGAACGGCAGGGAAGTGAAAAACTGTTTTTT. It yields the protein CASSERQGSEKLFF.

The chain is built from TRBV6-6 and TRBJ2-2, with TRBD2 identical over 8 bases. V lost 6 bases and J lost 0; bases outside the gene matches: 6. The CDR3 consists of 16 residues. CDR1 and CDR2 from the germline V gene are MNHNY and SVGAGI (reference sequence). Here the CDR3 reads CASRDRGGSNTGELFF. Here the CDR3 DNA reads TGTGCCAGCAGAGACCGGGGGGGGTCGAACACCGGGGAGCTGTTTTTT.

CDR3 region: CAWSLRASAPQHF. DNA for the CDR3: TGTGCCTGGAGTTTGAGGGCTTCTGCTCCCCAGCATTTT. This rearrangement joins TRBV30 to TRBJ1-5; D remains ambiguous. This CDR3 is built from 13 residues. V was clipped by 2 bases and J by 10 bases, with 15 bases between them. CDR1 and CDR2 (germline): GTSNPN, SVGIG (reference sequence).

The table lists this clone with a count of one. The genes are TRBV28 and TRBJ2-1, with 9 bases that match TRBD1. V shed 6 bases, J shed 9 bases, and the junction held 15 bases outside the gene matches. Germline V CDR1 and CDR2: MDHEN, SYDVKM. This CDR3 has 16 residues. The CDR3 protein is CASSPLRDRVYGEQFF. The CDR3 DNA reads TGTGCCAGCAGCCCTCTCCGGGACAGGGTGTACGGTGAGCAGTTCTTC.

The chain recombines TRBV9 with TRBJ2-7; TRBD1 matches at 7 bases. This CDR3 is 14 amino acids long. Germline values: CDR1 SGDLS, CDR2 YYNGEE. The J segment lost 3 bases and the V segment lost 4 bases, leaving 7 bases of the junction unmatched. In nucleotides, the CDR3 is TGTGCCAGCAGCCCTCGAGCAGGGGGCTACGAGCAGTACTTC. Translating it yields CASSPRAGGYEQYF.